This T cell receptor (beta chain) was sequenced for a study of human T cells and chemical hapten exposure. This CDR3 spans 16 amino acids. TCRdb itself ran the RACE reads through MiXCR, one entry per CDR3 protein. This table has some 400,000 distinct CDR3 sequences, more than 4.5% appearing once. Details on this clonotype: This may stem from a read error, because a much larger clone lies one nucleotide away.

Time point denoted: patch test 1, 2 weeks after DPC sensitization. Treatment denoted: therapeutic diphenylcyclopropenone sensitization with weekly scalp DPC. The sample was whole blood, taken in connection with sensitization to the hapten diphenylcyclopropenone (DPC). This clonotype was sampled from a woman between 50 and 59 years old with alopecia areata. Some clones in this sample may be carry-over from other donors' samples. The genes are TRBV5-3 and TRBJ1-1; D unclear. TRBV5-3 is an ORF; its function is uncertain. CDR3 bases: TGTACCAGAAGCCCAAGACGCCAGGATCGGAGCACTGAAGCTTTCTTT. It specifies CTRSPRRQDRSTEAFF.